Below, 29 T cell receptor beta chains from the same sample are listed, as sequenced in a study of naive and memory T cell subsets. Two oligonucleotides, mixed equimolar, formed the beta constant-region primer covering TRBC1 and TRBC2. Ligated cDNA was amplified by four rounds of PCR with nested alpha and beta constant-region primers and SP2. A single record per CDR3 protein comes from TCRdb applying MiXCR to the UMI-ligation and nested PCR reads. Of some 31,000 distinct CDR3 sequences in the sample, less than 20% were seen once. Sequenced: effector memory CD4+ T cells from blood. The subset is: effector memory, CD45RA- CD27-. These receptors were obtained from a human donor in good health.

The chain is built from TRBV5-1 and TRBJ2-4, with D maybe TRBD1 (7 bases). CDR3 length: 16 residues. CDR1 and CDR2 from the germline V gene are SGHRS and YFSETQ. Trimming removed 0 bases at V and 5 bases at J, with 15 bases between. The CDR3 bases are TGCGCCAGCAGCTTGGGGGGAGGTGGGACAGAAAACATTCAGTACTTC. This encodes CASSLGGGGTENIQYF.

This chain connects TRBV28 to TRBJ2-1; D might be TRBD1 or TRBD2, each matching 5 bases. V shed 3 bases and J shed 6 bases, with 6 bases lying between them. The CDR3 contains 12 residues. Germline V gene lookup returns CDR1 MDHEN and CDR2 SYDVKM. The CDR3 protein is CASSLRGNEQFF. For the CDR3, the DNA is TGTGCCAGCAGTTTGAGGGGCAATGAGCAGTTCTTC.

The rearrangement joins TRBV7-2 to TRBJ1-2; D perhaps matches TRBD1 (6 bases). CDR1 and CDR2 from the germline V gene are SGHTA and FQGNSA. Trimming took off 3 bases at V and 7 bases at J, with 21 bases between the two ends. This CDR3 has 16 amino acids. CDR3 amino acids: CASSLYPGHQKAGYTF. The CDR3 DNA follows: TGTGCCAGCAGCTTGTATCCGGGACACCAGAAGGCTGGCTACACCTTC.

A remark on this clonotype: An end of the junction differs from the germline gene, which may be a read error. DNA for the CDR3: TGTGCCGGCAGGACATACAATGAGCAGTTCTTC. It is translated as CAGRTYNEQFF. The chain recombines TRBV12-3 or TRBV12-4 with TRBJ2-1; D possibly corresponds to TRBD1 (5 bases). CDR3 length equals 11 residues.

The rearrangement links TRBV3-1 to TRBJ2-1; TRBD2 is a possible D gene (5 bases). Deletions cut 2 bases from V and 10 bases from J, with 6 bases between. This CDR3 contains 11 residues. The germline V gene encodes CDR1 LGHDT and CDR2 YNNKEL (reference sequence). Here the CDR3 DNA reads TGTGCCAGCAGCCAATGGGAGGAGCAGTTCTTC. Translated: CASSQWEEQFF.

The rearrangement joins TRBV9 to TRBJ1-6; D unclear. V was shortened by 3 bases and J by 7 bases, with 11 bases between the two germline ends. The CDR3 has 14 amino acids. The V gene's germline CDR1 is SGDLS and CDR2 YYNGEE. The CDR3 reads CASSAHRRNSPLHF. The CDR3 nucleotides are TGTGCCAGCAGCGCCCACCGTCGAAATTCACCCCTCCACTTT.

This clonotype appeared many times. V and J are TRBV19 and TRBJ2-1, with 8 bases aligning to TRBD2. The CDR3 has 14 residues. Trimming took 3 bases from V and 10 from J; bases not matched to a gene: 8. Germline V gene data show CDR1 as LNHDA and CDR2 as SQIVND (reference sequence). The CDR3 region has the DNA TGTGCCAGTAGTATTGACGGGAGGGCCCAGGAGCAGTTCTTC. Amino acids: CASSIDGRAQEQFF.

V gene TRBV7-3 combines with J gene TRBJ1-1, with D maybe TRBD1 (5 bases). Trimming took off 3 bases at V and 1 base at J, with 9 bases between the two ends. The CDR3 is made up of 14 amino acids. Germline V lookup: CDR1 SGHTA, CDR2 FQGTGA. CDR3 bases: TGTGCCAGCAGCTTCAACGGACAGAACACTGAAGCTTTCTTT. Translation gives CASSFNGQNTEAFF.

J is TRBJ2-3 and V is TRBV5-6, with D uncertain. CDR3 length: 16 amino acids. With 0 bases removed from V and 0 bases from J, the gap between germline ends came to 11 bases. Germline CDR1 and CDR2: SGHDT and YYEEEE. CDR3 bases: TGTGCCAGCAGCTTGGGCCGACTTTCTAGCACAGATACGCAGTATTTT. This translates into CASSLGRLSSTDTQYF.

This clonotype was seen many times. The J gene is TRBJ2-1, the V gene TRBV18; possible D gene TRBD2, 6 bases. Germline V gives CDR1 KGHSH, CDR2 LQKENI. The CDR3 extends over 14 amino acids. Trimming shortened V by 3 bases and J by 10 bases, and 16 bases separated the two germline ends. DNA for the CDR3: TGTGCCAGCTCACCTCCAGCGGGTCCTGGGGAGCAGTTCTTC. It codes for CASSPPAGPGEQFF.

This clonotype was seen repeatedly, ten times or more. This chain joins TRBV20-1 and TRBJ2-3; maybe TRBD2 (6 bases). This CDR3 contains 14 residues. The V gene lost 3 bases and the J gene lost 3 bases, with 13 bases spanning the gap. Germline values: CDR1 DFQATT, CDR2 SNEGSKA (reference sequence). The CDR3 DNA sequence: TGCAGTGCTAGTGGCCGGGGGAATACAGATACGCAGTATTTT. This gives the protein CSASGRGNTDTQYF.

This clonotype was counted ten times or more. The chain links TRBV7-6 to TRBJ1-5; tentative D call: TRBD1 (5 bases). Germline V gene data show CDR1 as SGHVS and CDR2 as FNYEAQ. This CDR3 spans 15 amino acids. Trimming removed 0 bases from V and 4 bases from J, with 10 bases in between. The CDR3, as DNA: TGTGCCAGCAGCTTAGCTCCGGGGGGGAATCAGCCCCAGCATTTT. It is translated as CASSLAPGGNQPQHF.

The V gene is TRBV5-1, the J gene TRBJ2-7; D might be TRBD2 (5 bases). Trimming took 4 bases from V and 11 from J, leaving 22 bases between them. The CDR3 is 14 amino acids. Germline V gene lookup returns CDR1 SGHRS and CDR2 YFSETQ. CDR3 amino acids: CASSTQPEGSGEYF. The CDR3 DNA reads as TGCGCCAGCAGCACCCAACCTGAGGGCTCCGGGGAGTACTTC.

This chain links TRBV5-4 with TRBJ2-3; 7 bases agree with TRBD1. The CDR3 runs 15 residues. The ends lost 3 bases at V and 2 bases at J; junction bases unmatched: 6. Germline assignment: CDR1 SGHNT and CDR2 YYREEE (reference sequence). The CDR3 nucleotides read TGTGCCAGCAGCTCCGACAGGGACAACACAGATACGCAGTATTTT. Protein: CASSSDRDNTDTQYF.

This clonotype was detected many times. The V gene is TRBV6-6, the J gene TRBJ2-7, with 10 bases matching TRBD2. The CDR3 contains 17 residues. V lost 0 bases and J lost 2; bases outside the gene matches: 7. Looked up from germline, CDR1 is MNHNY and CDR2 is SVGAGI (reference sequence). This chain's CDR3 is CASSYSNRLAGTYEQYF. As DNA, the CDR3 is TGTGCCAGCAGTTACTCGAACCGACTAGCGGGTACCTACGAGCAGTACTTC.

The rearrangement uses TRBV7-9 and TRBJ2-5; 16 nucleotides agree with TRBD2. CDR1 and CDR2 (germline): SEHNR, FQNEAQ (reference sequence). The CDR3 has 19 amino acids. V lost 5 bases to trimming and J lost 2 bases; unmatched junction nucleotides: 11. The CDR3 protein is CASSLRIGTSGRGQETQYF. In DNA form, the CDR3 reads TGTGCCAGCAGCCTACGAATCGGGACTAGCGGGAGGGGGCAAGAGACCCAGTACTTC.

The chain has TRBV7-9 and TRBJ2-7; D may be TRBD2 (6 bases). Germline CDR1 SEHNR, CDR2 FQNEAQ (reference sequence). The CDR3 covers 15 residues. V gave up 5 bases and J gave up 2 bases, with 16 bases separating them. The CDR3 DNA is TGTGCCAGCAGCCCTCGGGACTCCCGTACCTACGAGCAGTACTTC. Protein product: CASSPRDSRTYEQYF.

DNA of the CDR3: TGCAGTGCTAGGAGCGGGAACGCGAACACCGGGGAGCTGTTTTTT. Translating gives CSARSGNANTGELFF. The gene calls are TRBV20-1 and TRBJ2-2; TRBD2 matches at 7 bases. Germline-derived CDR1 and CDR2 are DFQATT and SNEGSKA (reference sequence). V lost 3 bases and J lost 0; bases outside the gene matches: 4. This CDR3 contains 15 residues.

CDR3 coding DNA: TGTGCCAGCAGCCCGAGAGCCCAAAACACAGATACGCAGTATTTT. Protein: CASSPRAQNTDTQYF. This chain links TRBV3-1 with TRBJ2-3; D unclear. The CDR3 length is 15 residues. CDR1 is LGHDT, CDR2 YNNKEL, per germline (reference sequence). Trimming took 4 bases from V and 2 from J, leaving 13 bases between them.

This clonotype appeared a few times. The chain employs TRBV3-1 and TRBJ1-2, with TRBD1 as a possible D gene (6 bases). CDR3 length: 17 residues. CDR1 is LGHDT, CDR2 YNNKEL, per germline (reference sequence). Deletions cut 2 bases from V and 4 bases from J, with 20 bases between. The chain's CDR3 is CASSQRTDSKVRYGYTF. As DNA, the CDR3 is TGTGCCAGCAGCCAAAGGACAGACAGTAAGGTCCGCTATGGCTACACCTTC. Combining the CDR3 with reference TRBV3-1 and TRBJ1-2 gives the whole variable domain DTAVSQTPKYLVTQMGNDKSIKCEQNLGHDTMYWYKQDSKKFLKIMFSYNNKELIINETVPNRFSPKSPDKAHLNLHINSLELGDSAVYFCASSQRTDSKVRYGYTFGSGTRLTVV.

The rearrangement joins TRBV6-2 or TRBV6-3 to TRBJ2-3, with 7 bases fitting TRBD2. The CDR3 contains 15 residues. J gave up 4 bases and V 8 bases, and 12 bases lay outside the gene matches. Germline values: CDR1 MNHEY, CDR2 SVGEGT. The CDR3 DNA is TGTGCCAGCGAACGGGAGGCCACGTTTGCAGATACGCAGTATTTT. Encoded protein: CASEREATFADTQYF.

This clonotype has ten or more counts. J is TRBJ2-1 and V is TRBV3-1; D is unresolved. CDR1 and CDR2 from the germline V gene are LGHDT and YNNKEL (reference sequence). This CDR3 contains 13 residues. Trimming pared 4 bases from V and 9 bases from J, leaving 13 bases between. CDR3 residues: CASSRVPRREQFF. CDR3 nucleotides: TGTGCCAGCAGCCGGGTCCCAAGGCGTGAGCAGTTCTTC.

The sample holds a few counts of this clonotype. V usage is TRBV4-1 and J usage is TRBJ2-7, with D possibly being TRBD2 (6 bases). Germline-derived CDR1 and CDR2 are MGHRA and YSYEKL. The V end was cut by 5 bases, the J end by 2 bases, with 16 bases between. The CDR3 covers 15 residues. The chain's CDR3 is CASSVIADTTYEQYF. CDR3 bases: TGCGCCAGCAGCGTTATAGCGGACACAACCTACGAGCAGTACTTC.

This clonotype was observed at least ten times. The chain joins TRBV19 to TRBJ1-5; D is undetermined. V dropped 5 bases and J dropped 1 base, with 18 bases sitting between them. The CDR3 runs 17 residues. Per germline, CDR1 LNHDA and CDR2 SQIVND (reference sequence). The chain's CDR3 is CASSPNSPVASNQPQHF. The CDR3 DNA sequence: TGTGCCAGTAGTCCAAATAGCCCAGTTGCAAGCAATCAGCCCCAGCATTTT.

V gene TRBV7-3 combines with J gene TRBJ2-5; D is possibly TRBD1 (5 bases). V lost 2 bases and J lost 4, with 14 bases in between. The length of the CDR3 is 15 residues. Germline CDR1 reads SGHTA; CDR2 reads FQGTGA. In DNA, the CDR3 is TGTGCCAGCAGCTTAGGCCTGATAAGGGGAGAGACCCAGTACTTC. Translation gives CASSLGLIRGETQYF.

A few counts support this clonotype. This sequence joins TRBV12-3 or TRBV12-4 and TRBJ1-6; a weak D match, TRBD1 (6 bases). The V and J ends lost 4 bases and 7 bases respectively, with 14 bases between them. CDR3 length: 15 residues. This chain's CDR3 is CASSSSQGSNSPLHF. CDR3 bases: TGTGCCAGCAGTTCATCCCAGGGGTCCAATTCACCCCTCCACTTT.

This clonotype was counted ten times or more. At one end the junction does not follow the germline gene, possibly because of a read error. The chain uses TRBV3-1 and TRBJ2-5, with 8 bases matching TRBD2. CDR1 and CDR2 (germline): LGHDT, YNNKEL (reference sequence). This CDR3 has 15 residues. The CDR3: CASSQAGRDQETQYF. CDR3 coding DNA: TGTGCCAGCAGCCAAGCCGGGAGGGACCAGGAGACCCAGTACTTC.

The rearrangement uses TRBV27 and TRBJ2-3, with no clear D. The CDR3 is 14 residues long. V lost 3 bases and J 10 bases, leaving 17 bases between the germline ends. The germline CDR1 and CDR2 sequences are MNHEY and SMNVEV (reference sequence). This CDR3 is CASSFNSLTTAQYF. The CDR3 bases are TGTGCCAGCAGTTTTAATAGTCTGACAACGGCGCAGTATTTT.

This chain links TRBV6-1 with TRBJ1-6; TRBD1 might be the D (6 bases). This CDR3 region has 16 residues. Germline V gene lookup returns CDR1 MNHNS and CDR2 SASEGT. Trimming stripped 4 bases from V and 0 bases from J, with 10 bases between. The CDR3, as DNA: TGTGCCAGCAGTGCCAACAGGGACTCCTATAATTCACCCCTCCACTTT. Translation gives CASSANRDSYNSPLHF.